The clone carrying this T cell receptor (beta chain) has a handful of counts. Its target is unknown. The data originate from a study of beta chain features in type 1 diabetes. Study context: All samples combined gave roughly 100,000,000 sorted cells for examination. Study-wide results and caveats: Insertion counts at VDJ junctions were lower in type 1 diabetes patients, who also showed more deletions there. Significant though moderate, a shortening of TCRB CDR3s appeared in all four CD4+ subsets of Type 1 diabetes patients.

The whole isolated RNA underwent reverse transcription, so sequencing captured expressed TCRB transcripts. TCRdb's table, derived via immunoSEQ multiplex PCR, lists solely in-frame clones and lacks some. The sample has 200,000 to 250,000 clones, 11% seen once; the top ten hold 1% to 1.5%. Sequenced: central memory CD4+ T cells from blood. The TCR was taken from a young man in good health.

The CDR3: CASSGTSVISYEQYF. In DNA form, the CDR3 reads TGTGCCAGCTCAGGGACTAGCGTGATCTCCTACGAGCAGTACTTC. The chain uses TRBV18 and TRBJ2-7; 10 bases agree with TRBD2. Looked up from germline, CDR1 is KGHSH and CDR2 is LQKENI. With V trimmed by 5 bases and J by 0 bases, 4 bases remained unmatched. The CDR3 has 15 residues.